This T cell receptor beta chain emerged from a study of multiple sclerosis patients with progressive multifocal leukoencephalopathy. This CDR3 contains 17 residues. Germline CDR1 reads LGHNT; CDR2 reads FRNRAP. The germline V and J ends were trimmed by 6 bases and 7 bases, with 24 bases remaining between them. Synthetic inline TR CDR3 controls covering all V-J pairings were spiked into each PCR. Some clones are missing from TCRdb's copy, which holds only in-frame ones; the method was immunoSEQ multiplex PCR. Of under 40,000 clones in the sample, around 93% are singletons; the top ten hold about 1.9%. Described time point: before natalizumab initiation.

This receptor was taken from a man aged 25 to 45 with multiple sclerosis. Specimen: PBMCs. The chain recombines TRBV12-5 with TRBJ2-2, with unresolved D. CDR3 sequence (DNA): TGTGCTAGTGGCTCTGGACCCTCCTCCTTGCCGATCGGGGAGCTGTTTTTT. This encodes CASGSGPSSLPIGELFF.